This T cell receptor beta chain emerged from a study of blood T cell repertoires in COVID-19. Study in general: Italy, Spain and the United States were the sources of the convalescent and acute COVID-19 samples. Sources were T cells, B-cell-depleted T cells, or PBMCs; the material itself was cDNA or gDNA.

Authors' data handling: The authors estimated nucleated cell counts from reference gene primer amplification. The table came from immunoSEQ multiplex PCR; TCRdb's copy has only in-frame clones and leaves some out. V and J calls and clone size are as listed in that table; D and trimming were resolved from the DNA. Of 50,000 to 60,000 clones listed, 65% to 90% are singletons. Germline trimming cut 2 bases from V and 5 bases from J; bases unmatched to any gene: 4. The CDR3 runs 15 residues. CDR1 is SGHTA and CDR2 is FQGNSA in the germline V gene. This clone was seen just once. This TCR came from a human donor in a cohort sampled during active COVID-19. The sample comprised peripheral blood. The rearrangement links TRBV7-2 to TRBJ2-2, with 8 bases identical to TRBD2. The CDR3 DNA reads as TGTGCCAGCAGCTTACGGTCTAGCGGGACCGGGGAGCTGTTTTTT. Translation gives CASSLRSSGTGELFF.